This TCR beta chain was obtained from a study of T cell responses to AZD1222 COVID-19 vaccine. Produced via immunoSEQ multiplex PCR; TCRdb's table is partial and in-frame only. Of around 130,000 clones detected, roughly nine tenths appear once; the ten largest clones hold around 3.1%. CDR1 is SEHNR, CDR2 FQNEAQ, per germline (reference sequence). The CDR3 length is 15 residues. V was trimmed by 5 bases and J by 0 bases, leaving 13 bases between them. The receptor was isolated from an adult in good health. The source was peripheral blood, collected on day 0 of AZD1222 vaccination. The V and J genes are TRBV7-9 and TRBJ1-1; D is possibly TRBD1 (5 bases). The CDR3 region is CASSQVTGLNTEAFF. The DNA for the CDR3 is TGTGCCAGCAGCCAAGTAACAGGCCTGAACACTGAAGCTTTCTTT.